This TCR beta chain comes out of a study of OX40 agonist ivuxolimab in advanced cancers. Clones were sequenced by immunoSEQ multiplex PCR, and TCRdb holds only the in-frame ones, with some missing. This repertoire shows approximately 89,000 clones, roughly 91% found once; its top ten account for 2% to 2.5%. V lost 3 bases, J lost 2 bases, and 14 bases lay in between. There are 15 residues in the CDR3. The germline gives CDR1 KGHSH, CDR2 LQKENI. V usage is TRBV18 and J usage is TRBJ2-7; no clear D. The TCR was taken from an adult with an advanced solid tumor such as melanoma, head and neck, liver or kidney cancer. The sample in question was CD4+ or CD8+ T cells sorted from blood, obtained in a trial of the OX40 agonist ivuxolimab. CDR3 nucleotide sequence: TGTGCCAGCTCACCCGCTTTAGGCAGCGCCTACGAGCAGTACTTC. Amino acid sequence: CASSPALGSAYEQYF. The full variable domain, with the rest looked up from reference TRBV18 and TRBJ2-7, is NAGVMQNPRHLVRRRGQEARLRCSPMKGHSHVYWYRQLPEEGLKFMVYLQKENIIDESGMPKERFSAEFPKEGPSILRIQQVVRGDSAAYFCASSPALGSAYEQYFGPGTRLTVT.